Listed below are T cell receptor beta chains from one sample, sequenced in a study of CD8 T cells in ankylosing spondylitis. TCRdb reprocessed the 5' RACE reads via MiXCR and lists one record per CDR3 protein. The repertoire consists of 400,000 to 450,000 distinct CDR3 sequences, with 17% occurring once and the leading ten covering under 1.2%. Sequenced sample: blood, either unsorted or a sorted T cell fraction (not recorded which). The receptors were sampled from a male donor with ankylosing spondylitis. CDR3s include the opening cysteine and the closing phenylalanine or tryptophan. Size is stated for part of the rows, as once, few or many counts, or as a class when the clone is expanded.

v_call,clone_size,cdr3_aa
TRBV7-9,few,CASRRQGSYEQYF
TRBV24-1,.,CATSDPDREQFF
TRBV5-1,.,CASSWGQGETQYF
TRBV3-1,.,CASSQDSGLSADTQYF
TRBV20-1,.,CSARDGANRDRLTRYNEQFF
TRBV11-1,few,CASSLPIGRLAGELFF
TRBV5-1,few,CASSFSVGLAGGTDTQYF
TRBV29-1,few,CSVAPGQGFYEQYF
TRBV2,few,CASKAGGITDTQYF
TRBV6-1,many,CASSRIGGGYAEAFF
TRBV6-1,.,CASSQGGGNEQYF
TRBV11-1,few,CASSTQTSGRDEQFF
TRBV20-1,.,CTGGLAGVDEQFF
TRBV5-1,few,CASSLVSNYGYTF
TRBV12-3/TRBV12-4,few,CASSSFGQASGNTIYF
TRBV3-1,.,CASSPDRPDSPLHF
TRBV16,.,CASSQSGGNQPRHF
TRBV20-1,.,CSASPGREGYNEQFF
TRBV18,.,CASSPPREVEAFF
TRBV5-1,.,CASSLGPGEKLFF
TRBV2,.,CASRDSISYNEQFF
TRBV15,.,CATSRVGQGGGYTF
TRBV2,few,CASRHKTNTEAFF
TRBV7-2,many,CASSRRLAGGYNEQFF
TRBV18,.,CASSPQSPVTEAFF
TRBV7-2,few,CASSLGLAARYNEQFF
TRBV10-2,many,CASTPGLAVTAKNIQYF